Following are 22 T cell receptor beta chains from one sample sequenced in a study of a mutant IDH1 vaccine in newly diagnosed glioma. TCRdb keeps only in-frame clones here, not all; method: immunoSEQ multiplex PCR. The repertoire includes tens of thousands of clones, roughly 90% of them detected once, and about 0.6% sits in the top ten. This sample's time point: week 5, during vaccination. Vaccination comprised doses that each held 300 ug of mutant IDH1 20-mer peptide, plus topical imiquimod. These TCRs' antigens remain unknown. Material: PBMCs, obtained from a glioma patient whose treatment included an IDH1 peptide vaccine. These receptors were collected from a woman aged 45-60 years with glioma.

The V call is TRBV19, the J call TRBJ1-6; D is unclear. Between the trimmed V and J ends, which lost 3 bases and 6 bases, there was a span of 15 bases. This CDR3 region has 16 residues. The V gene's germline CDR1 is LNHDA and CDR2 SQIVND (reference sequence). The CDR3 sequence is CASSIRALLTNSPLHF. CDR3 coding DNA: TGTGCCAGTAGTATTCGAGCTTTGCTGACTAATTCACCCCTCCACTTT.

V is TRBV25-1 and J is TRBJ1-1; D is undetermined. This CDR3 contains 12 residues. The V gene's germline CDR1 is MGHDK and CDR2 SYGVNS. Trimming removed 7 bases at V and 1 base at J, with 7 bases between. The CDR3 sequence is CASTDWNTEAFF. CDR3 nucleotides: TGTGCCAGCACCGACTGGAACACTGAAGCTTTCTTT.

The chain joins TRBV28 to TRBJ2-5; tentative D call: TRBD2 (6 bases). CDR1 and CDR2 from the germline V gene are MDHEN and SYDVKM. The CDR3 extends over 14 amino acids. Trimming left V 4 bases short and J 1 base short, with 10 bases between. CDR3 nucleotides: TGTGCCAGCAGTTCGGCGGGACCCCAAGAGACCCAGTACTTC. Its translation: CASSSAGPQETQYF.

About this clone: Other DNA sequences within the sample encode an identical CDR3. The genes are TRBV29-1 and TRBJ2-5; no definite D call. The CDR3 totals 11 residues. The germline V gene has CDR1 SQVTM and CDR2 ANQGSEA. Trimming pared 4 bases from V and 2 bases from J, leaving 5 bases between. CDR3 sequence (DNA): TGCAGCGTTGCGGCTCAAGAGACCCAGTACTTC. Translating it yields CSVAAQETQYF.

V gene TRBV28 combines with J gene TRBJ1-3; possible D gene TRBD1, 6 bases. The V end was cut by 3 bases, the J end by 5 bases, with 8 bases between. The CDR3 is 13 amino acids. From germline, CDR1 is MDHEN and CDR2 SYDVKM. Written as DNA, the CDR3 is TGTGCCAGCAGTTTCGGGGACAGAAACACCATATATTTT. Protein sequence: CASSFGDRNTIYF.

J is TRBJ1-1 and V is TRBV19, with 12 nucleotides matching TRBD1. Per germline, CDR1 LNHDA and CDR2 SQIVND (reference sequence). The V and J ends lost 5 bases and 6 bases, in that order; junction bases with no gene match: 7. The CDR3 is 15 residues long. The CDR3 bases are TGTGCCAGTAGTGCCCGGGACAGGGGGCACGCTGAAGCTTTCTTT. As protein: CASSARDRGHAEAFF.

The J gene is TRBJ2-7, the V gene TRBV27; TRBD1 aligns across 12 bases. Germline V gives CDR1 MNHEY, CDR2 SMNVEV (reference sequence). Unmatched junction bases numbered 15, after V lost 5 bases and J lost 4 bases. The length of the CDR3 is 18 residues. CDR3 residues: CASSLGTGGFGRTYEQYF. In DNA, the CDR3 is TGTGCCAGCAGTCTCGGGACAGGGGGCTTTGGGCGGACTTACGAGCAGTACTTC.

The J gene is TRBJ1-2, the V gene TRBV6-5; D perhaps matches TRBD1 (5 bases). Germline-derived CDR1 and CDR2 are MNHEY and SVGAGI. V lost 0 bases and J lost 4, with 15 bases in between. CDR3 length equals 16 residues. CDR3 DNA sequence: TGTGCCAGCAGTTACTCGTCCCCCGGGGGAGGCTATGGCTACACCTTC. It yields the protein CASSYSSPGGGYGYTF.

This chain joins TRBV19 and TRBJ1-5, with 7 bases matching TRBD1. This CDR3 comprises 14 residues. CDR1 and CDR2 (germline): LNHDA, SQIVND (reference sequence). V lost 6 bases, J lost 7 bases, and 9 bases stayed unmatched. The CDR3 DNA reads TGTGCCAGTAGGCGACAGGGAATGGGCCAGCCCCAGCATTTT. This translates into CASRRQGMGQPQHF.

This sequence joins TRBV7-6 and TRBJ2-2; 8 positions match TRBD1. CDR1 and CDR2 from the germline V gene are SGHVS and FNYEAQ. The CDR3 spans 18 residues. V lost 2 bases to trimming and J lost 7 bases; unmatched junction nucleotides: 15. The CDR3 coding sequence is TGTGCCAGCAGCTTACTACATGGACAGGGTGGAATCGGCGGGGAGCTGTTTTTT. Residues: CASSLLHGQGGIGGELFF. The variable domain in full, with the rest retrieved from reference TRBV7-6 and TRBJ2-2, is GAGVSQSPRYKVTKRGQDVALRCDPISGHVSLYWYRQALGQGPEFLTYFNYEAQQDKSGLPNDRFSAERPEGSISTLTIQRTEQRDSAMYRCASSLLHGQGGIGGELFFGEGSRLTVL.

This clone was picked up a small number of times. CDR3 sequence reads: CAISESGEKLFF. The CDR3 region has the DNA TGTGCCATCAGTGAGTCCGGTGAAAAACTGTTTTTT. The chain combines TRBV10-3 with TRBJ1-4; D ambiguous. The V and J ends lost 0 bases and 7 bases respectively, with 3 bases between them. Germline assignment: CDR1 ENHRY and CDR2 SYGVKD. This CDR3 region has 12 residues.

This clone was seen more than once but under ten times. The V call is TRBV28, the J call TRBJ2-1; the D gene is possibly TRBD2 (6 bases). The CDR3 loop spans 15 amino acids. CDR1 is MDHEN and CDR2 is SYDVKM in the germline V gene. V gave up 2 bases and J gave up 6 bases, with 14 bases separating them. CDR3 region: CASSLGGLETNEQFF. The CDR3 DNA reads as TGTGCCAGCAGTTTAGGGGGACTCGAAACCAATGAGCAGTTCTTC. Full variable domain (remainder filled in from reference TRBV28 and TRBJ2-1): DVKVTQSSRYLVKRTGEKVFLECVQDMDHENMFWYRQDPGLGLRLIYFSYDVKMKEKGDIPEGYSVSREKKERFSLILESASTNQTSMYLCASSLGGLETNEQFFGPGTRLTVL.

This chain connects TRBV5-6 to TRBJ1-3; D gene uncertain. The length of the CDR3 is 17 residues. V lost 0 bases and J 0 bases, leaving 13 bases between the germline ends. Germline V gene lookup returns CDR1 SGHDT and CDR2 YYEEEE. CDR3: CASSLGTTRFSGNTIYF. The CDR3 region has the DNA TGTGCCAGCAGCTTGGGGACCACACGATTCTCTGGAAACACCATATATTTT.

V usage is TRBV12-5 and J usage is TRBJ2-7; D is undetermined. CDR3 length: 11 amino acids. Trimming removed 2 bases at V and 3 bases at J, with 2 bases between. Germline CDR1 is LGHNT and CDR2 is FRNRAP. The CDR3: CASGLYYEQYF. The CDR3 coding sequence is TGTGCTAGTGGTTTGTACTACGAGCAGTACTTC.

The chain is built from TRBV7-9 and TRBJ1-1; TRBD1 aligns across 7 bases. V lost 5 bases to trimming and J lost 4 bases; unmatched junction nucleotides: 4. CDR1 is SEHNR, CDR2 FQNEAQ, per germline (reference sequence). This CDR3 is 13 amino acids long. The CDR3 DNA reads TGTGCCAGCAGCACCTACAGGGGCACTGAAGCTTTCTTT. Its protein product is CASSTYRGTEAFF.

This sequence joins TRBV28 and TRBJ1-4; no clear D gene. Germline V lookup: CDR1 MDHEN, CDR2 SYDVKM. V was shortened by 6 bases and J by 7 bases, with 12 bases between the two germline ends. The CDR3 has 13 residues. As DNA, the CDR3 is TGTGCCAGCAGATCCCCCTCACCTGAAAAACTGTTTTTT. Its translation is CASRSPSPEKLFF. Based on the CDR3 plus reference TRBV28 and TRBJ1-4, the full variable domain is DVKVTQSSRYLVKRTGEKVFLECVQDMDHENMFWYRQDPGLGLRLIYFSYDVKMKEKGDIPEGYSVSREKKERFSLILESASTNQTSMYLCASRSPSPEKLFFGSGTQLSVL.

The rearrangement links TRBV5-6 to TRBJ2-7; no definite D call. Germline V CDR1 and CDR2: SGHDT, YYEEEE. Trimming cost V 3 bases and J 2 bases, with 9 bases left between them. The CDR3 loop spans 13 amino acids. CDR3: CASSSSPAYEQYF. In DNA, the CDR3 is TGTGCCAGCAGCTCTTCGCCCGCCTACGAGCAGTACTTC.

The DNA of the CDR3 is TGTGCCAGCAGTTTGTTAACAGGGGTCCTCTCTGGGGCCAACGTCCTGACTTTC. Amino acids: CASSLLTGVLSGANVLTF. The chain uses TRBV28 and TRBJ2-6, with TRBD1 matching over 7 bases. Trimming at V came to 3 bases and at J to 0 bases, leaving 8 bases not matched to a gene. CDR3 size: 18 residues. In germline, CDR1 is MDHEN, CDR2 SYDVKM.

The V and J genes are TRBV13 and TRBJ2-4; D possibly uses TRBD1 or TRBD2 (5 bases each). The V end was cut by 4 bases, the J end by 0 bases, with 16 bases between. The CDR3 sequence is 17 residues long. In germline, CDR1 is PRHDT, CDR2 FYEKMQ (reference sequence). In DNA form, the CDR3 reads TGTGCCAGCAGCTCCCGGGACGGACGTCTAGCCAAAAACATTCAGTACTTC. Residues: CASSSRDGRLAKNIQYF. The variable domain in full, completed from reference TRBV13 and TRBJ2-4, reads AAGVIQSPRHLIKEKRETATLKCYPIPRHDTVYWYQQGPGQDPQFLISFYEKMQSDKGSIPDRFSAQQFSDYHSELNMSSLELGDSALYFCASSSRDGRLAKNIQYFGAGTRLSVL.

The chain uses TRBV6-5 and TRBJ2-1; tentatively, D is TRBD1 (5 bases). Germline loops: CDR1 MNHEY, CDR2 SVGAGI. V lost 6 bases to trimming and J lost 4 bases, with 10 bases between them. This CDR3 comprises 13 residues. The CDR3 region is CASRADRYNEQFF. For the CDR3, the DNA is TGTGCCAGCAGAGCCGACAGATACAATGAGCAGTTCTTC.

J is TRBJ2-7 and V is TRBV7-8; 7 nucleotides align to TRBD1. The V segment lost 5 bases and the J segment 3 bases; nucleotides outside the gene matches: 10. This CDR3 is built from 15 residues. The germline V gene encodes CDR1 SGHVS and CDR2 FQNEAQ. CDR3 residues: CASSAYRGRGYEQYF. For the CDR3, the DNA is TGTGCCAGCAGCGCCTACAGGGGCCGAGGCTACGAGCAGTACTTC.

This clone was seen a single time. One junction end does not reproduce the germline sequence, and a read error may be involved. The V gene is TRBV7-7, the J gene TRBJ2-5; D may correspond to TRBD1 or TRBD2 (6 bases each). The length of the CDR3 is 14 residues. CDR1 is SSHAT, CDR2 FNYEAQ, per germline (reference sequence). CDR3 sequence reads: CASSPHKGGETQYF. In DNA form, the CDR3 reads TGTGCTAGCAGCCCCCACAAGGGGGGAGAGACCCAGTACTTC.